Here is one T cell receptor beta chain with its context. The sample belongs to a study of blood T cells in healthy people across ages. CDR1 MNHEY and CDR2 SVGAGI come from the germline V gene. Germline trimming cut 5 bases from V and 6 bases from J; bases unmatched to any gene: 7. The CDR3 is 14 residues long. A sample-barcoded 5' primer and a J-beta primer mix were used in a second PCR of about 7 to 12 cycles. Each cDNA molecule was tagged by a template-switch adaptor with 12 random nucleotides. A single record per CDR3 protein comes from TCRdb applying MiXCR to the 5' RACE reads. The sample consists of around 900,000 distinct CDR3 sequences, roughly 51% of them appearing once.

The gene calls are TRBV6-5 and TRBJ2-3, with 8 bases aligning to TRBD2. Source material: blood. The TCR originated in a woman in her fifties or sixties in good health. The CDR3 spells CASSDRGGKDTQYF. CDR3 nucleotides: TGTGCCAGCAGTGACCGCGGGGGGAAGGATACGCAGTATTTT.